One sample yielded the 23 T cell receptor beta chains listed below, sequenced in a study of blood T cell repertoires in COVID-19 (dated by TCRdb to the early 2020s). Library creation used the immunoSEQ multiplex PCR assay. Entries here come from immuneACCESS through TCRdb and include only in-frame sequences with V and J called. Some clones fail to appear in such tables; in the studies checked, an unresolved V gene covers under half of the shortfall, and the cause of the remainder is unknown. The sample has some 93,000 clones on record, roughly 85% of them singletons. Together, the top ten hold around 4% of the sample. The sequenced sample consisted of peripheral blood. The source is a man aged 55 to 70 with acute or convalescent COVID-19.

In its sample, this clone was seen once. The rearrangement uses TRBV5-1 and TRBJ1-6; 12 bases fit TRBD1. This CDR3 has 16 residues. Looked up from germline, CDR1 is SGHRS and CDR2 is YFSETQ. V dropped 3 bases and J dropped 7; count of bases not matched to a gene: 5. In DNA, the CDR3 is TGCGCCAGCAGCTGGGGGACAGGGGGCTCCAATTCACCCCTCCACTTT. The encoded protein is CASSWGTGGSNSPLHF.

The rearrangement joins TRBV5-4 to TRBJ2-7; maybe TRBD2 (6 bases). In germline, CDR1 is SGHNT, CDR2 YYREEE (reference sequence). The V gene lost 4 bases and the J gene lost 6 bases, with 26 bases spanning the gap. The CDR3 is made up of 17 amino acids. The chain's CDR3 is CASSPRGAGRMTSEQYF. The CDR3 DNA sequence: TGTGCCAGCAGCCCCCGAGGGGCGGGAAGGATGACGTCCGAGCAGTACTTC.

CDR3 in amino acids: CSAAGGDGTYEQYF. The CDR3 DNA sequence: TGCAGCGCTGCCGGGGGGGATGGCACCTACGAGCAGTACTTC. The chain recombines TRBV29-1 with TRBJ2-7, with TRBD2 matching over 8 bases. Trimming took 7 bases from V and 2 from J; bases not matched to a gene: 10. This CDR3 contains 14 residues. Germline loops: CDR1 SQVTM, CDR2 ANQGSEA.

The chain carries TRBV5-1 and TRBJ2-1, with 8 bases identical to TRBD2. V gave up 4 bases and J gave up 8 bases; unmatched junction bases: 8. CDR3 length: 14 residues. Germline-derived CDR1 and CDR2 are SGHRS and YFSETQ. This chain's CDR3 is CASSNPGGGDEQFF. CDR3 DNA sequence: TGCGCCAGCAGCAACCCCGGGGGGGGCGATGAGCAGTTCTTC.

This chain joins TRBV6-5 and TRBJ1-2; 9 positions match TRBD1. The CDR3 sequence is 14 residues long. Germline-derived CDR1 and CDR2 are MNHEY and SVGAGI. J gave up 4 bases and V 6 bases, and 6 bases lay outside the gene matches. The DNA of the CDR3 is TGTGCCAGCAGCTGGACGGGACAGGGCTATGGCTACACCTTC. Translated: CASSWTGQGYGYTF.

The CDR3 coding sequence is TGTGCCAGCAGCCAAGGACAGGCGAACACTGAAGCTTTCTTT. Protein sequence: CASSQGQANTEAFF. The rearrangement joins TRBV7-3 to TRBJ1-1; 7 bases agree with TRBD1. Germline-derived CDR1 and CDR2 are SGHTA and FQGTGA. Trimming removed 5 bases from V and 1 base from J; junction bases left unmatched: 4. The CDR3 has 14 amino acids.

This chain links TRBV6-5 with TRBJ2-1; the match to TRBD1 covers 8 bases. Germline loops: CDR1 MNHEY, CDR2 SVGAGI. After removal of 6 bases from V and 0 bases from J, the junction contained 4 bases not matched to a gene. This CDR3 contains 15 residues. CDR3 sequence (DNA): TGTGCCAGCAGGTCCGGGACAGGCTCCTACAATGAGCAGTTCTTC. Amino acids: CASRSGTGSYNEQFF.

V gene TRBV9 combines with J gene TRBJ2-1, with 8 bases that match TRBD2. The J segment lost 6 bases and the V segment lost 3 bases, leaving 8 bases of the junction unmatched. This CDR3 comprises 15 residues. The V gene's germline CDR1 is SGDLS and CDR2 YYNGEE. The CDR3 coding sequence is TGTGCCAGCAGCGCCGGGGGACTAGTAAGCAATGAGCAGTTCTTC. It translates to CASSAGGLVSNEQFF.

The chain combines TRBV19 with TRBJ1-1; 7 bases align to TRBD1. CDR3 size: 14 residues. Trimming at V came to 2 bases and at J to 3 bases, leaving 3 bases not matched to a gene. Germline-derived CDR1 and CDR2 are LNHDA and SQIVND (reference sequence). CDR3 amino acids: CASSIYRGYTEAFF. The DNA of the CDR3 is TGTGCCAGTAGTATATACAGGGGATACACTGAAGCTTTCTTT.

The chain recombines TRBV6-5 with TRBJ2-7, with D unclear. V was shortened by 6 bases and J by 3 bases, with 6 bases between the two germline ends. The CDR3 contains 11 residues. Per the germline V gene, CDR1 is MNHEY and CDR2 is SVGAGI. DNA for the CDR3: TGTGCCAGCAGAGCATACTACGAGCAGTACTTC. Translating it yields CASRAYYEQYF.

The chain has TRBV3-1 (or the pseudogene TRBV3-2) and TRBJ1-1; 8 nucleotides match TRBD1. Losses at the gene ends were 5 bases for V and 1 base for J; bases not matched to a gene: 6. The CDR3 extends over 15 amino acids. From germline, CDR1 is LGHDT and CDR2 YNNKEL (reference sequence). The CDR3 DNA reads TGTGCCAGCAGCGGTAGAGGACAGGGGAACACTGAAGCTTTCTTT. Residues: CASSGRGQGNTEAFF.

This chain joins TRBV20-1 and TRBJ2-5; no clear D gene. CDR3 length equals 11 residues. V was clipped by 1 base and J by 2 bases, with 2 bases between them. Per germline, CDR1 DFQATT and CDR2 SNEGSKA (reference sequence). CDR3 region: CSARAQETQYF. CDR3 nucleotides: TGCAGTGCTAGAGCTCAAGAGACCCAGTACTTC.

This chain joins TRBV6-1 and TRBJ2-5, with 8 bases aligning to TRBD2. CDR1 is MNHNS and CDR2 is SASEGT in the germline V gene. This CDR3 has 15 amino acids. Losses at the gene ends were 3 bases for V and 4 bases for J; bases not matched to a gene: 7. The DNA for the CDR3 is TGTGCCAGCAGTGAGGCCGGGAGGGCCGTAGAGACCCAGTACTTC. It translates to CASSEAGRAVETQYF.

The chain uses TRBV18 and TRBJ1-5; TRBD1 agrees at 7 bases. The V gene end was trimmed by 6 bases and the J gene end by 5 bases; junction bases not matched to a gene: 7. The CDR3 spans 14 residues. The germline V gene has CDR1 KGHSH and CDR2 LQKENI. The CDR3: CASSRGTEDQPQHF. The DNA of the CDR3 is TGTGCCAGCTCCCGCGGGACAGAGGATCAGCCCCAGCATTTT.

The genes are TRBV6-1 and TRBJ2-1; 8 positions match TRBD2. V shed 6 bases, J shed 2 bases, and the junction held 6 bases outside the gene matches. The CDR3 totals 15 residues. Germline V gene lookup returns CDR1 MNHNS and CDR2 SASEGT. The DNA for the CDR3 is TGTGCCAGCAGAAGCGGGAGAGGGACCTACAATGAGCAGTTCTTC. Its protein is CASRSGRGTYNEQFF.

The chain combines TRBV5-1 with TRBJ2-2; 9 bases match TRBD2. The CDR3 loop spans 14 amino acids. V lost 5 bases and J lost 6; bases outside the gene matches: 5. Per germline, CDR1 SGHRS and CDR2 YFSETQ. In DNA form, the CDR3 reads TGCGCCAGCAGGCGGGAGGGCCCCGCCGGGGAGCTGTTTTTT. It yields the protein CASRREGPAGELFF.

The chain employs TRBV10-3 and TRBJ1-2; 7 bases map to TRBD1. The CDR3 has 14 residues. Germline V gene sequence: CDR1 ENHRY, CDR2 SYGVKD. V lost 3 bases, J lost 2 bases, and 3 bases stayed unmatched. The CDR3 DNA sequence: TGTGCCATCAGTGACCAGACAGGGAACTATGGCTACACCTTC. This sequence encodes CAISDQTGNYGYTF.

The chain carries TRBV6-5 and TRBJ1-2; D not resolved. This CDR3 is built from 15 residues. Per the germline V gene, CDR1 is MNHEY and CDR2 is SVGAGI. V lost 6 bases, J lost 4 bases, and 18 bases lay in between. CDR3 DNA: TGTGCCAGCAGGATTAATGGTGACGGACTCTATGGCTACACCTTC. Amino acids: CASRINGDGLYGYTF.

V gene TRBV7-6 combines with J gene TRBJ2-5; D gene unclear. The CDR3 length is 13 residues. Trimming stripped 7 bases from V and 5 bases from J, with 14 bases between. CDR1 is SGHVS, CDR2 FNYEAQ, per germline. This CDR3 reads CASTIFHRETQYF. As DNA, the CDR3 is TGTGCCAGCACCATTTTCCATCGGGAGACCCAGTACTTC.

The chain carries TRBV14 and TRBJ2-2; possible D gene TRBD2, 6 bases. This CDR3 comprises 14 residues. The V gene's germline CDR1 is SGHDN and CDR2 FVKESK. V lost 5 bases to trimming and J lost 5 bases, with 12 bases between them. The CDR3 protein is CASSSLRETGELFF. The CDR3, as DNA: TGTGCCAGCAGCTCCTTACGGGAGACCGGGGAGCTGTTTTTT.

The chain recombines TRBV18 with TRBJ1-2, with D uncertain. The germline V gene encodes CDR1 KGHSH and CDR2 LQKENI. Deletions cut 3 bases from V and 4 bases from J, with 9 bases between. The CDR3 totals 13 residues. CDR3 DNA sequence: TGTGCCAGCTCACCTCCCTTATCCTATGGCTACACCTTC. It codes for CASSPPLSYGYTF.

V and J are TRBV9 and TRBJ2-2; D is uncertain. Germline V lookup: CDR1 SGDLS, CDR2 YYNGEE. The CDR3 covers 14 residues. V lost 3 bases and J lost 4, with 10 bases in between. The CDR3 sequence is CASSGTWATGELFF. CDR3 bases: TGTGCCAGCAGCGGAACCTGGGCCACCGGGGAGCTGTTTTTT.

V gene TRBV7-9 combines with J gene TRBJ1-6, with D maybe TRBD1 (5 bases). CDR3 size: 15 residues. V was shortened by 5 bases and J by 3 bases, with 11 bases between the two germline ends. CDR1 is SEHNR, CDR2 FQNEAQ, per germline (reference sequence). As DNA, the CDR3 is TGTGCCAGCAGCCCAGGGTATTACTATAATTCACCCCTCCACTTT. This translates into CASSPGYYYNSPLHF.